These 26 T cell receptor beta chains were all obtained from the same sample, sequenced in a study of tumor-infiltrating lymphocytes in primary liver carcinoma. With 400 to 550 ng total RNA as template and a constant-region primer, TCR beta cDNA was made. Researchers made the TCR beta libraries by running three nested multiplex PCR rounds with slightly modified ARM-PCR. Each of the first two PCR rounds ran roughly 9 cycles with TRBV1-TRBV30 forward and C-beta reverse primers. Using its own MiXCR run on the multiplex PCR reads, TCRdb lists one record per CDR3 protein. The sample lists tens of thousands of distinct CDR3 sequences, about two thirds occurring once. For each extraction, RNA and DNA were obtained together from about 21-30 mg of unsorted bulk tissue. Input material: liver tumor tissue from sampling region 4. The subset was: tumor region T4, right-lateral pole. These TCRs come from a man aged 35-49 years with primary liver carcinoma and hepatitis B virus infection.

For this clonotype: Its ends do not fully match the called genes, so a read error is possible. V gene TRBV5-6 combines with J gene TRBJ2-7, with 8 bases that match TRBD2. Germline CDR1 SGHDT, CDR2 YYEEEE. The CDR3 runs 16 residues. This chain's CDR3 is CGSSNTWREDSYEQYF. CDR3 in DNA: TGTGGCAGCAGCAATACTTGGCGGGAGGACTCCTACGAGCAGTACTTC.

Many counts were recorded for this clonotype. J is TRBJ2-3 and V is TRBV11-1, with D unclear. Germline CDR1 SGHAT, CDR2 FQDESV (reference sequence). The V gene lost 4 bases and the J gene lost 1 base, with 24 bases spanning the gap. The CDR3 totals 19 residues. CDR3 DNA sequence: TGTGCCAGCAGCTCTTGGGGAAGCTCCGTTGGAGCCCGCACAGATACGCAGTATTTT. It encodes CASSSWGSSVGARTDTQYF.

About this clonotype itself: One end of the junction varies from germline; a read error may be responsible. The J gene is TRBJ2-3, the V gene TRBV6-2 or TRBV6-3, with unresolved D. CDR1 is MNHEY and CDR2 is SVGEGT in the germline V gene. This CDR3 is built from 12 residues. The CDR3 loop is CTSRSGADTLYF. The CDR3 nucleotides read TGTACCAGCAGGAGTGGTGCAGATACGCTGTATTTT.

Turning to this clonotype: A much larger clone differs by one base, so this may be a read error. The chain employs TRBV4-2 and TRBJ2-3, with D unresolved. The CDR3 covers 15 residues. The germline gives CDR1 LGHNA, CDR2 YNFKEQ. V dropped 4 bases and J dropped 0 bases, with 11 bases sitting between them. This CDR3 reads CASSLRWQSTDTQYF. Here the CDR3 DNA reads TGTGCCAGCAGCCTAAGATGGCAGAGCACAGATACGCAGTATTTT.

Details on this clonotype: Being one base from a much bigger clone, this may be a read error. This CDR3 fails to terminate in the conserved phenylalanine or tryptophan, so it likely reflects a read error. This chain joins TRBV4-3 and TRBJ2-5; TRBD2 agrees at 12 bases. Germline V CDR1 and CDR2: LGHNA, YSLEER. The CDR3 is 17 residues long. The J segment lost 5 bases and the V segment lost 1 base, leaving 8 bases of the junction unmatched. Here the CDR3 DNA reads TGCGCCAGCAGCCAAGCGGCTAGCGGGAGGGCCCTGGAGACCCAGTACCTC. Residues: CASSQAASGRALETQYL.

This chain joins TRBV12-3 or TRBV12-4 and TRBJ2-3; the match to TRBD2 covers 7 bases. The CDR3 loop spans 16 amino acids. Losses at the gene ends were 6 bases for V and 2 bases for J; bases not matched to a gene: 11. CDR3 in DNA: TGTGCCAGCAGCCCGGGACTAACGGGAGCCACAGATACGCAGTATTTT. Protein sequence: CASSPGLTGATDTQYF.

As regards this clonotype: One junction end does not reproduce the germline sequence, and a read error may be involved. This sequence joins TRBV6-1 and TRBJ2-7; no definite D call. Germline-derived CDR1 and CDR2 are MNHNS and SASEGT. This CDR3 region has 13 residues. For the CDR3, the DNA is TGTGCCAGCAGTGTTACCAGGCTCTACGAGCAGTGCTTC. It encodes CASSVTRLYEQCF.

This clonotype was counted many times. The chain couples TRBV5-1 to TRBJ2-7; 8 nucleotides line up with TRBD2. CDR3 size: 18 residues. V gave up 0 bases and J gave up 3 bases; unmatched junction bases: 14. CDR1 and CDR2 from the germline V gene are SGHRS and YFSETQ. DNA for the CDR3: TGCGCCAGCAGCTTGGAGGCTAGCGGGCCCGATAGGCTCTACGAGCAGTACTTC. It codes for CASSLEASGPDRLYEQYF.

The table lists this clonotype with a count of one. One junction end does not reproduce the germline sequence, and a read error may be involved. The rearrangement uses TRBV6-6 and TRBJ2-7; 9 nucleotides agree with TRBD2. In germline, CDR1 is MNHNY, CDR2 SVGAGI (reference sequence). CDR3 length: 16 residues. This CDR3 is CASCYSTPSGNNEQYF. The CDR3 DNA reads as TGTGCCAGCTGTTACAGCACGCCTAGCGGGAACAACGAGCAGTATTTC.

Details on this clonotype: This may stem from a read error, because a much larger clone lies one nucleotide away. The V call is TRBV5-5, the J call TRBJ2-2; D possibly corresponds to TRBD1 (6 bases). Germline V lookup: CDR1 SGHKS, CDR2 YYEKEE (reference sequence). Trimming stripped 0 bases from V and 7 bases from J, with 10 bases between. This CDR3 comprises 14 residues. The CDR3 sequence: CASSLGRGGGELFF. CDR3 nucleotides: TGTGCCAGCAGCTTGGGCAGAGGGGGCGGGGAGCTGTTTTTT.

This clonotype was observed at least ten times. This sequence joins TRBV30 and TRBJ1-1; D not resolved. Germline assignment: CDR1 GTSNPN and CDR2 SVGIG (reference sequence). The ends were cut back, 5 bases at V and 4 bases at J, with 20 bases in the middle. The CDR3 loop spans 15 amino acids. In DNA, the CDR3 is TGTGCCTGGTTGGTCCAGTGGGGTGGCGGCACTGAAGCTTTCTTT. It codes for CAWLVQWGGGTEAFF.

The gene calls are TRBV20-1 and TRBJ1-5; TRBD1 matches 10 bases. The CDR3 sequence is 14 residues long. J lost 6 bases, V lost 2 bases, and 4 bases had no gene match. Germline CDR1 DFQATT, CDR2 SNEGSKA (reference sequence). CDR3 region: CSARLDRGAQPQHF. The CDR3 DNA reads as TGCAGTGCTAGATTGGACAGGGGGGCTCAGCCCCAGCATTTT.

Remarks on this clonotype: Since no conserved phenylalanine or tryptophan closes the CDR3, a read error is the likely cause. V and J are TRBV29-1 and TRBJ2-1; TRBD2 aligns across 11 bases. Germline V gives CDR1 SQVTM, CDR2 ANQGSEA. The CDR3 consists of 16 residues. The CDR3 reads CGVVGLAGPAYNEQFS. The CDR3 nucleotides read TGCGGCGTCGTCGGACTAGCGGGTCCGGCCTACAATGAGCAGTTCTCC.

A note on this clonotype: Given the absence of the conserved phenylalanine or tryptophan at the CDR3 end, a read error is likely. This sequence joins TRBV10-3 and TRBJ2-1; the D call may be TRBD1 or TRBD2 (5 bases each). The CDR3 extends over 13 amino acids. From germline, CDR1 is ENHRY and CDR2 SYGVKD. The V gene lost 2 bases and the J gene lost 10 bases, with 12 bases spanning the gap. The CDR3 DNA reads as TGTGCCATCAGTGAGCGGGACGAGGGGGAGCAGTTCTTA. This sequence encodes CAISERDEGEQFL.

This clonotype was recorded many times. The V call is TRBV29-1, the J call TRBJ2-7, with TRBD2 matching 7 bases. After removal of 6 bases from V and 7 bases from J, the junction contained 12 bases not matched to a gene. The CDR3 is 13 residues long. Germline V gene sequence: CDR1 SQVTM, CDR2 ANQGSEA. Here the CDR3 reads CSVTGTGRGEQYF. The DNA for the CDR3 is TGCAGCGTAACCGGGACGGGGAGGGGAGAGCAGTACTTC.

The chain uses TRBV10-2 and TRBJ1-5; possibly TRBD1 for D (5 bases). This CDR3 region has 15 residues. Germline lookup yields CDR1 WSHSY and CDR2 SAAADI. The V and J ends lost 11 bases and 2 bases respectively, with 19 bases between them. In DNA, the CDR3 is TGCGCCGGCAAGGAGGAGTTGGGGGGCAATCAGCCCCAGCATTTT. This codes for CAGKEELGGNQPQHF.

The chain uses TRBV6-5 and TRBJ2-1; no clear D. This CDR3 has 14 residues. Germline V gene data show CDR1 as MNHEY and CDR2 as SVGAGI. The ends were cut back, 10 bases at V and 2 bases at J, with 15 bases in the middle. The CDR3 nucleotides are TGTGCCAAGAGTCGCGGAGCTACCTACAATGAGCAGTTCTTC. Translating gives CAKSRGATYNEQFF.

This clonotype was recorded a few times. The germline gene is not matched at one end of the junction; a read error may be the cause. The rearrangement joins TRBV4-2 to TRBJ2-1; D remains ambiguous. CDR3 length: 13 amino acids. The V gene's germline CDR1 is LGHNA and CDR2 YNFKEQ. The CDR3 coding sequence is TGTGCCAGCAACCAAGCCCCGGTGAATGAGCACTTCTTC. Translation: CASNQAPVNEHFF.

About this clonotype itself: Germline is not matched at one junction end, which may reflect a read error. The chain is built from TRBV29-1 and TRBJ2-5; TRBD2 is a possible D gene (6 bases). CDR1 SQVTM and CDR2 ANQGSEA come from the germline V gene. The CDR3 covers 15 residues. In nucleotides, the CDR3 is TGCAGCGTTGGCCTCCCGGGCGGGGATCAAGGGACCCAGTACTTC. Encoded protein: CSVGLPGGDQGTQYF.

Points on this clonotype: A junction boundary mismatches the germline segment, possibly from a read error. V usage is TRBV4-1 and J usage is TRBJ1-2; 8 nucleotides match TRBD1. From germline, CDR1 is MGHRA and CDR2 YSYEKL. This CDR3 has 14 residues. The CDR3 bases are TGCGCTAGCAGCCATGGGGACAGGAACTATGGTTACACCTTC. This translates into CASSHGDRNYGYTF.

This clonotype was seen once. The V gene is TRBV5-1, the J gene TRBJ2-7; 9 nucleotides align to TRBD1. The CDR3 runs 13 residues. J lost 7 bases, V lost 3 bases, and 5 bases had no gene match. Looked up from germline, CDR1 is SGHRS and CDR2 is YFSETQ. The CDR3 region is CASSSTGGREQYF. For the CDR3, the DNA is TGCGCCAGCAGCTCCACAGGGGGCAGGGAGCAGTACTTC.

This clonotype came up many times. This chain connects TRBV6-6 to TRBJ1-1; D remains unclear. The length of the CDR3 is 15 residues. Germline lookup yields CDR1 MNHNY and CDR2 SVGAGI (reference sequence). Trimming left V 6 bases short and J 0 bases short, with 14 bases between. The CDR3 loop reads CASSLPAAMNTEAFF. In DNA form, the CDR3 reads TGTGCCAGCAGCTTACCGGCGGCAATGAACACTGAAGCTTTCTTT.

For this clonotype: Since a much larger clone is just one base distant, this may be a read error. In this CDR3 the conserved last residue, phenylalanine or tryptophan, is missing, so a read error is likely. The J gene is TRBJ2-4, the V gene TRBV11-2; D is unclear. Germline V gene data show CDR1 as SGHAT and CDR2 as FQNNGV. This CDR3 is built from 15 residues. The CDR3 DNA reads as TGTGTCAGCACCACTTCGGCGGTAGCCAAAAACATTCAGTACTTA. Amino acids: CVSTTSAVAKNIQYL.

This clonotype has more than one count but fewer than ten. V is TRBV29-1 and J is TRBJ2-3, with D perhaps matching TRBD2 (6 bases). V dropped 1 base and J dropped 2 bases, with 13 bases sitting between them. CDR1 SQVTM and CDR2 ANQGSEA come from the germline V gene. This CDR3 comprises 15 residues. The CDR3 DNA reads as TGCAGCGTTGAAGGCGGGGCCGACATCACAGATACGCAGTATTTT. Protein product: CSVEGGADITDTQYF.

For this clonotype: Sequence at one end of the junction differs from germline and may be a read error. V gene TRBV12-3 or TRBV12-4 combines with J gene TRBJ2-3; 7 bases map to TRBD1. CDR3 length: 17 residues. CDR3 region: CASNYRRDSLVTDTQCF. The CDR3 nucleotides are TGTGCCAGTAATTATCGCCGGGACAGTTTAGTTACAGATACGCAGTGTTTT.

The chain employs TRBV29-1 and TRBJ2-5; D uncertain. The CDR3 loop spans 12 amino acids. Germline V lookup: CDR1 SQVTM, CDR2 ANQGSEA. V gave up 4 bases and J gave up 9 bases, with 15 bases separating them. The CDR3 sequence is CSVVGSVESQYF. The CDR3 nucleotides read TGCAGCGTTGTTGGCTCCGTGGAATCCCAGTACTTC.